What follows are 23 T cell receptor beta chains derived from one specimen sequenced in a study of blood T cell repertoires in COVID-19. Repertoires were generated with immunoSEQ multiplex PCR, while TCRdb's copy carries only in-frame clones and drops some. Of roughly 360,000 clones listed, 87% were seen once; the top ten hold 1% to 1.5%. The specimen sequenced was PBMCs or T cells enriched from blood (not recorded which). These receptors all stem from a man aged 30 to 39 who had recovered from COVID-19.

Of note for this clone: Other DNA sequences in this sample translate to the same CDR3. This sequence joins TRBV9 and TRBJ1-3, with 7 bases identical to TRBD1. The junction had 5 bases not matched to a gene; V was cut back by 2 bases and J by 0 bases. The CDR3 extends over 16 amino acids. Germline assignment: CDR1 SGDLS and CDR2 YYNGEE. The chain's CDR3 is CASSVRDRLSGNTIYF. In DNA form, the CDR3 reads TGTGCCAGCAGCGTCCGGGACAGACTCTCTGGAAACACCATATATTTT.

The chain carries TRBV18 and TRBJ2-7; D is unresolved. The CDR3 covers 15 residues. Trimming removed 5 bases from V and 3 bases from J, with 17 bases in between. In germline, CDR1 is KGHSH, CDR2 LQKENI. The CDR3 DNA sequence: TGTGCCAGCTCATTCCTGAGGAGTGACCGCTACGAGCAGTACTTC. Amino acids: CASSFLRSDRYEQYF.

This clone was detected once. The CDR3 is CASKNPPGDEQFF. The CDR3 DNA sequence: TGTGCCAGTAAAAACCCACCCGGGGATGAGCAGTTCTTC. The chain has TRBV19 and TRBJ2-1; D may be TRBD2 (5 bases). Germline V gene lookup returns CDR1 LNHDA and CDR2 SQIVND (reference sequence). The CDR3 sequence is 13 residues long. Trimming stripped 7 bases from V and 8 bases from J, with 15 bases between.

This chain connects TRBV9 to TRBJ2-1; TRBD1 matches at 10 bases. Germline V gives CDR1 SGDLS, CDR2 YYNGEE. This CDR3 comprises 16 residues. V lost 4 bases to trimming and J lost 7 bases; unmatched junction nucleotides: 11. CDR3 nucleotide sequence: TGTGCCAGCAGCATAGGCGGACAGGGGGGAGTGAATGAGCAGTTCTTC. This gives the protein CASSIGGQGGVNEQFF.

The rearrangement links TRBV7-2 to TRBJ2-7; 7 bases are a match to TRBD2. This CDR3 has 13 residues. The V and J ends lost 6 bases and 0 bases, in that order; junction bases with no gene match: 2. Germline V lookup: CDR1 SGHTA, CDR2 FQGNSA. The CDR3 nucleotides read TGTGCCAGCAGTTGGACTAGCTCCTACGAGCAGTACTTC. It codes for CASSWTSSYEQYF. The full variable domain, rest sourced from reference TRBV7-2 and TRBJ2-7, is GAGVSQSPSNKVTEKGKDVELRCDPISGHTALYWYRQSLGQGLEFLIYFQGNSAPDKSGLPSDRFSAERTGGSVSTLTIQRTQQEDSAVYLCASSWTSSYEQYFGPGTRLTVT.

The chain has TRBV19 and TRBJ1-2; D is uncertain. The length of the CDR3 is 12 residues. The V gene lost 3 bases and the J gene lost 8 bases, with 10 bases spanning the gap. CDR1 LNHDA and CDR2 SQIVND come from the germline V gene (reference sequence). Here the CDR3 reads CASSMSTRGYTF. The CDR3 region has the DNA TGTGCCAGTAGTATGTCGACGCGGGGCTACACCTTC.

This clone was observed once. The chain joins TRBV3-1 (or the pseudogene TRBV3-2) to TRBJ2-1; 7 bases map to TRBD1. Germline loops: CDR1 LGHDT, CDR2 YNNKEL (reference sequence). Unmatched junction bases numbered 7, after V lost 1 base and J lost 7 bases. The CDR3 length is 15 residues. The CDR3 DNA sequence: TGTGCCAGCAGCCAAGGAGGGGGCATGTTAAATGAGCAGTTCTTC. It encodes CASSQGGGMLNEQFF.

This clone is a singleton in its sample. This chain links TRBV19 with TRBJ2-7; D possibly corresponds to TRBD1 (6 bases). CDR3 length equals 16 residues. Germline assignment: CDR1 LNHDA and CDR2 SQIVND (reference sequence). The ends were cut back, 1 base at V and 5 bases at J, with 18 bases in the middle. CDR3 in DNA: TGTGCCAGTAGTATAGGGGGTTTCAGGGGTGGTAACGAGCAGTACTTC. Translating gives CASSIGGFRGGNEQYF.

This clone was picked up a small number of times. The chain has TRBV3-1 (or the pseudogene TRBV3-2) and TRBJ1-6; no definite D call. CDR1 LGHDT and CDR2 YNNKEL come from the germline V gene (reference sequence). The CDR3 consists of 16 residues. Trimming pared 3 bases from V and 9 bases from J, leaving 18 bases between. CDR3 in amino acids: CASSQSAALWVSPLHF. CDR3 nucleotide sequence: TGTGCCAGCAGCCAGTCCGCGGCGTTGTGGGTTTCACCCCTCCACTTT.

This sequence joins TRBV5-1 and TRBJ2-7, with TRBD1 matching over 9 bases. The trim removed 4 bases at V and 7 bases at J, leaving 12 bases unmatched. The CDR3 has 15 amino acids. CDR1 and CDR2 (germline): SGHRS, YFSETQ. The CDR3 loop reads CASSTDVTGGREQYF. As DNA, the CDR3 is TGCGCCAGCAGCACGGATGTGACAGGGGGAAGAGAGCAGTACTTC.

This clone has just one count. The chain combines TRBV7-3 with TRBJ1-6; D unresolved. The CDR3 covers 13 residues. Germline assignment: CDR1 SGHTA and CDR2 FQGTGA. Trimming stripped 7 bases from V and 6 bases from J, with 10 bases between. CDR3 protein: CASTLGSNSPLHF. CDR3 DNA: TGTGCCAGCACCCTAGGGAGTAATTCACCCCTCCACTTT.

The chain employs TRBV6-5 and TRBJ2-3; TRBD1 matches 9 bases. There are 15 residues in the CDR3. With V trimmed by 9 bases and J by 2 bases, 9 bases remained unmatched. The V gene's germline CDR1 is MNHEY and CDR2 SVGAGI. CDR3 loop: CASSDGTGTTDTQYF. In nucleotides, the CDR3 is TGTGCCAGTAGCGACGGGACAGGGACCACAGATACGCAGTATTTT.

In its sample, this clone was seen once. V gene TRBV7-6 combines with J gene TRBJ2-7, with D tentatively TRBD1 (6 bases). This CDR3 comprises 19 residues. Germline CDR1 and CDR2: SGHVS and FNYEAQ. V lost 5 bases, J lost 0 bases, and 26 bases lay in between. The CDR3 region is CASSPTGNVVRRSSYEQYF. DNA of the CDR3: TGTGCCAGCAGCCCGACAGGCAACGTAGTACGAAGGAGCTCCTACGAGCAGTACTTC.

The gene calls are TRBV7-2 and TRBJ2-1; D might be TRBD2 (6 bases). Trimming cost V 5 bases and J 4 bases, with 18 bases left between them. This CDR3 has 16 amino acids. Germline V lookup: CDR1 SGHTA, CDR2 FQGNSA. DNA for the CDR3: TGTGCCAGCAGCCCAGGAGGGACTCTCATATACAATGAGCAGTTCTTC. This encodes CASSPGGTLIYNEQFF.

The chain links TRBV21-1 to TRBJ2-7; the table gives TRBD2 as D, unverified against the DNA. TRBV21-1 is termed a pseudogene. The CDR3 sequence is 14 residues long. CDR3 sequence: CASPSGGEPYEQYF. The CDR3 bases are TGTGCCAGTCCATCGGGGGGCGAACCCTACGAGCAGTACTTC.

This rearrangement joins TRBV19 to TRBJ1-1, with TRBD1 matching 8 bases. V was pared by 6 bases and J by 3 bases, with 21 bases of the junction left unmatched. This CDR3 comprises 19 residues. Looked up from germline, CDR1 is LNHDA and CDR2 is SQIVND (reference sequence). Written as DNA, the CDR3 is TGTGCCAGTAGATCCGCCGTAGGACAGGGATTAGGTAGGGACACTGAAGCTTTCTTT. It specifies CASRSAVGQGLGRDTEAFF.

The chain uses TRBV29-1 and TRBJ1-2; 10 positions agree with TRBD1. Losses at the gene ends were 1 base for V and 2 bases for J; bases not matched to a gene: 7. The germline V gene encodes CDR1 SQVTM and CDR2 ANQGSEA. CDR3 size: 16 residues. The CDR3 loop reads CSVEVPDRGYNYGYTF. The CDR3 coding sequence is TGCAGCGTTGAAGTCCCGGACAGGGGGTACAACTATGGCTACACCTTC.

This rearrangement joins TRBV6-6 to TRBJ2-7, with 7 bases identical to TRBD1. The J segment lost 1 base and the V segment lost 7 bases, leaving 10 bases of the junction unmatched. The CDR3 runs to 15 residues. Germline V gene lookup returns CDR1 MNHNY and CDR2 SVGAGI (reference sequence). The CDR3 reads CASMRGTAPSYEQYF. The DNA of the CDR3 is TGTGCCAGCATGAGAGGGACAGCACCTTCCTACGAGCAGTACTTC.

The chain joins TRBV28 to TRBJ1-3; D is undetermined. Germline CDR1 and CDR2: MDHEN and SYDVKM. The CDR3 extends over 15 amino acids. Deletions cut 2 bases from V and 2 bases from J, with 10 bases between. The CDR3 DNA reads TGTGCCAGCAGTTTACCACAGAGAACTGGAAACACCATATATTTT. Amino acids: CASSLPQRTGNTIYF.

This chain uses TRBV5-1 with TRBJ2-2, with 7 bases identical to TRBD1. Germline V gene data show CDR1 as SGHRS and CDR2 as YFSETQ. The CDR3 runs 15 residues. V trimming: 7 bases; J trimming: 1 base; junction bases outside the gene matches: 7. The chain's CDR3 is CASAPGQRNTGELFF. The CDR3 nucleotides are TGCGCCAGCGCTCCGGGACAGAGGAACACCGGGGAGCTGTTTTTT. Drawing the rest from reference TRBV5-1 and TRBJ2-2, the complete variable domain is KAGVTQTPRYLIKTRGQQVTLSCSPISGHRSVSWYQQTPGQGLQFLFEYFSETQRNKGNFPGRFSGRQFSNSRSEMNVSTLELGDSALYLCASAPGQRNTGELFFGEGSRLTVL.

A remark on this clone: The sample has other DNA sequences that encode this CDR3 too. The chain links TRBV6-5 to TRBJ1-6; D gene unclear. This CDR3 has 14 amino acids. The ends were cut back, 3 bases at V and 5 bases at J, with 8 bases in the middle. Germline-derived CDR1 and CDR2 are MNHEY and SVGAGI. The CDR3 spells CASSYPEDNSPLHF. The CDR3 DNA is TGTGCCAGCAGTTATCCAGAAGATAATTCACCCCTCCACTTT.

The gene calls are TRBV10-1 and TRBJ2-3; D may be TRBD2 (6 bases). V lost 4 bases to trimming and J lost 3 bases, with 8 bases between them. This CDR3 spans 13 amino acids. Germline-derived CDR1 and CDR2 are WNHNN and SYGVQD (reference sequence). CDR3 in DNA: TGCGCCAGCAGTGTGGGAGGTACAGATACGCAGTATTTT. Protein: CASSVGGTDTQYF.

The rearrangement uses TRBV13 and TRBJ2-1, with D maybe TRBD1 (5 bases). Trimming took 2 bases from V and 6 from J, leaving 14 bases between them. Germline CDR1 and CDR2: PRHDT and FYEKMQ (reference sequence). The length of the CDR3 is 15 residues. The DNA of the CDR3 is TGTGCCAGCAGCTTACCGCCAGGGATGGCCAATGAGCAGTTCTTC. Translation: CASSLPPGMANEQFF. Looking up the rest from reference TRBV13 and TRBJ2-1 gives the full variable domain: AAGVIQSPRHLIKEKRETATLKCYPIPRHDTVYWYQQGPGQDPQFLISFYEKMQSDKGSIPDRFSAQQFSDYHSELNMSSLELGDSALYFCASSLPPGMANEQFFGPGTRLTVL.